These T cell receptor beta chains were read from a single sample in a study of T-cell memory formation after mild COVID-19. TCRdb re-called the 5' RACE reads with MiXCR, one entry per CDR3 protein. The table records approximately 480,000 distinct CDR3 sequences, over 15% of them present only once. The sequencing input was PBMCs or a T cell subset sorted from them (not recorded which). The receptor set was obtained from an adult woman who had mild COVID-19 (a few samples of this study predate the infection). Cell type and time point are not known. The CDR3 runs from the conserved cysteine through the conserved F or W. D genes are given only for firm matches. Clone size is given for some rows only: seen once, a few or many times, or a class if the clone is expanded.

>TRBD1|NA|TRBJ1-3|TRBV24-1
TGTGCCACCAGTGGCCCGGGACAGGGCAGCTCTGGAAACACCATATATTTT
CATSGPGQGSSGNTIYF
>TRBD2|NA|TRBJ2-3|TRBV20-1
TGCAGTGCTGGGGACCGCGGGGGGAGTTGGGCAGATACGCAGTATTTT
CSAGDRGGSWADTQYF
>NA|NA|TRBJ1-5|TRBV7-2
TGTGCCAGCAGCTTAGCACCCTCTTGGTCGGGTCAGCCCCAGCATTTT
CASSLAPSWSGQPQHF
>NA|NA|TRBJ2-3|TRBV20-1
TGCAGTGCTAGGCGTGGTTCTTCTAGCACAGATACGCAGTATTTT
CSARRGSSSTDTQYF
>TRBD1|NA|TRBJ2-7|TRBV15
TGTGCCACCAGCAGAGATCCAACAGGGGGATTCGAGCAGTACTTC
CATSRDPTGGFEQYF
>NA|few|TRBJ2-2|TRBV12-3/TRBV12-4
TGTGCCAGCAGTTTAGCGCCGGGTGGCACCGGGGAGCTGTTTTTT
CASSLAPGGTGELFF
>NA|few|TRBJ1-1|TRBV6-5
TGTGCCAGCAGTTACACGTCCGCCGGGACCCCTACTGAAGCTTTCTTT
CASSYTSAGTPTEAFF
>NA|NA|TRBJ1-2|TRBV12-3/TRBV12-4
TGTGCCAGCAGTTTATTCGCTTTAAACTATGGCTACACCTTC
CASSLFALNYGYTF
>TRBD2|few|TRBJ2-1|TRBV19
TGTGCCAGTAGTATAGTGCCTAGCGGGTACAATGAGCAGTTCTTC
CASSIVPSGYNEQFF
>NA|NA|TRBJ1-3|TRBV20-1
TGCAGTGCTACCCAGGACAGCCTCTCATTTGGAAACACCATATATTTT
CSATQDSLSFGNTIYF
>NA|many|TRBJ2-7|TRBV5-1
TGTGCCAGCAGCCCAGGGAGCTACGAGCAGTACTTC
CASSPGSYEQYF
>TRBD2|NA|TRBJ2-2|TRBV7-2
TGTGCCAGCAGCACTAGCGGGAGGGGAAGCACCGGGGAGCTGTTTTTT
CASSTSGRGSTGELFF
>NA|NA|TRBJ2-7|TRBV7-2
TGTGCCAGCACCCCGCCGGACCGACCGCTAAGCGAGCAGTACTTC
CASTPPDRPLSEQYF
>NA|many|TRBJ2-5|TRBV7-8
TGTGCCAGCAGCTTAGGGGTTGAGGAGACCCAGTACTTC
CASSLGVEETQYF
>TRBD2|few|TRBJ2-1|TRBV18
TGTGCCAGCTCACCTGGGACTAGCGGGAGTCATGAGCAGTTCTTC
CASSPGTSGSHEQFF
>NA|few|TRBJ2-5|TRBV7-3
TGTGCCAGCAGCTTAACGGGGACTTCCTGGGAGACCCAGTACTTC
CASSLTGTSWETQYF
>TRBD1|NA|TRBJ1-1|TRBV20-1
TGCAGTGCAAGGCAGGGGGGCATGAACACTGAAGCTTTCTTT
CSARQGGMNTEAFF
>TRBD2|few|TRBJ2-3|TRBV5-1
TGCGCCAGCAGCCCAGGCCTAGCGGGGGGCCTCCGCACAGATACGCAGTATTTT
CASSPGLAGGLRTDTQYF
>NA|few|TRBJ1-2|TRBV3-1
TGTGCCAGCAGCCAGAGGGGGAATGGCTACACCTTC
CASSQRGNGYTF
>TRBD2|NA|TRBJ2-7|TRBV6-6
TGTGCCAGCAGTTACTCGAAAGGTGGGGGGGACGAGCAGTACTTC
CASSYSKGGGDEQYF
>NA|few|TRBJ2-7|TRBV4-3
TGCGCCAGCAGCCAAGTGGTACGGGAGCGCGAGCAGTACTTC
CASSQVVREREQYF
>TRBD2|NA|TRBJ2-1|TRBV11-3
TGTGCCAGCAGCTCGGGACTAGCGTTGGTTGAGCAGTTCTTC
CASSSGLALVEQFF
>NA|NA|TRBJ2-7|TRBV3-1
TGTGCCAGCAGCCAGACCGCTCGGCGATACGGCTCCTACGAGCAGTACTTC
CASSQTARRYGSYEQYF
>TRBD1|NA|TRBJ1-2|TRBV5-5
TGTGCCAGCAGCCGACCGGGACAGTCCTATGGCTACACCTTC
CASSRPGQSYGYTF
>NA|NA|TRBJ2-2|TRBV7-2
TGTGCCAGCAGCTTAGCGTGGCTAGCAGCGAACACCGGGGAGCTGTTTTTT
CASSLAWLAANTGELFF
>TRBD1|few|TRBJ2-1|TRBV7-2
TGTGCCAGCAGGGGACAGGGACCGTACAATGAGCAGTTCTTC
CASRGQGPYNEQFF
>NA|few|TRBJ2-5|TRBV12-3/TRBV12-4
TGTGCCAGCAGGGCAGACAGGCAAGAGACCCAGTACTTC
CASRADRQETQYF
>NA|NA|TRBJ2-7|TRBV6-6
TGTGCCAGCAGTTACCCCGACCGAGGATACGAGCAGTACTTC
CASSYPDRGYEQYF
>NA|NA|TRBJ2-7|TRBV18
TGTGACAGCTCACCAGCAGCTTTGGAAGAGCAGTACTTC
CDSSPAALEEQYF
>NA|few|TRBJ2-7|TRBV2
TGTGCCAGCAGTGATGGCAGGCTCAAGGTGGGGCAGTACTTC
CASSDGRLKVGQYF
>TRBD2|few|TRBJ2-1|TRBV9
TGTGCCAGCAGTGGGACTAGCGGTCGAATCTCCTACAATGAGCAGTTCTTC
CASSGTSGRISYNEQFF
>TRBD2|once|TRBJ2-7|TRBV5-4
TGTGCCAGCAGAAAAACTAGCGCCGTTACCTCCTACGAGCAGTACTTC
CASRKTSAVTSYEQYF
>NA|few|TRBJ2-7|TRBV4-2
TGTGCCAGCAGCCAAGATACAGGTTCCTTCTACGAGCAGTACTTC
CASSQDTGSFYEQYF
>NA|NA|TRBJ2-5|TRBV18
TGTGCCAGCTCACCACGGGGAAACCAAGAGACCCAGTACTTC
CASSPRGNQETQYF
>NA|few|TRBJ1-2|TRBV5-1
TGCGCCAGCAGCTTAGAACAGGGTTCTGGCTACACCTTC
CASSLEQGSGYTF
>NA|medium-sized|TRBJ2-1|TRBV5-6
TGTGCCAGCAGCTTCGACGGCTCCTACAATGAGCAGTTCTTC
CASSFDGSYNEQFF
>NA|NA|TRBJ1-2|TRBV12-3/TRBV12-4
TGTGCCAGCAGCGAAACAGACCTCCCTGGTGGCTACACCTTC
CASSETDLPGGYTF
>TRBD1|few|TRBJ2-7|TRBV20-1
TGCAGTGCCCAGGGACAGGGGACCTACGAGCAGTACTTC
CSAQGQGTYEQYF
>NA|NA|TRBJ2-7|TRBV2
TGTGCCAGCATACCGGGTGTTGAGAAAAACTACGAGCAGTACTTC
CASIPGVEKNYEQYF
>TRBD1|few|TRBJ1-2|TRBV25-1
TGTGCCAGCAGTGCCCACAGGGGGTATAACTATGGCTACACCTTC
CASSAHRGYNYGYTF
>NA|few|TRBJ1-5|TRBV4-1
TGCGCCAGCAGCCAAGATAGGGCAGGGAATCAGCCCCAGCATTTT
CASSQDRAGNQPQHF
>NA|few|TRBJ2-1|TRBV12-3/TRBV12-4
TGTGCCAGCACTCTTCGGACGGGACAATACAATGAGCAGTTCTTC
CASTLRTGQYNEQFF
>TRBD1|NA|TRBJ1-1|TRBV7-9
TGTGCCAGCAGTTATGCCGGACAGGGGAACACTGAAGCTTTCTTT
CASSYAGQGNTEAFF
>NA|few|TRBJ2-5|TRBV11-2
TGTGCCAGCAGCTTCGGGCGGGCGAACCAAGAGACCCAGTACTTC
CASSFGRANQETQYF
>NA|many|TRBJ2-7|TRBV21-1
TGTGCCAGCAGCAAAGGGGTCGGGACACTTGGGTACGAGCAGTACTTC
CASSKGVGTLGYEQYF
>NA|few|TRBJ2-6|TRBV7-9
TGTGCCAGCAGCTTAGTCCGAGCCAACGTCCTGACTTTC
CASSLVRANVLTF
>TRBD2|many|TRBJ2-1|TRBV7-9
TGTGCCAGCAGCTTAAGCGCGGGGGGGCCGGTCAATGAGCAGTTCTTC
CASSLSAGGPVNEQFF
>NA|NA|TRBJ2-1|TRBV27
TGTGCCAGCAGTTTTGGTCTAGCGAGGAGTGAGCAGTTCTTC
CASSFGLARSEQFF
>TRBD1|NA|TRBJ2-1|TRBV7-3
TGTGCCAGCAGTCCACCGGGACAGGGGCACAATGAGCAGTTCTTC
CASSPPGQGHNEQFF
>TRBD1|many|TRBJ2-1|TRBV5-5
TGTGCCAGCAGCCCCCGCCGAGGACAGGGAGCCAACAATGAGCAGTTCTTC
CASSPRRGQGANNEQFF
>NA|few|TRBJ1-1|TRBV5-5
TGTGCCAGCAGCTTGGATCGATATAGGGCCAACACTGAAGCTTTCTTT
CASSLDRYRANTEAFF
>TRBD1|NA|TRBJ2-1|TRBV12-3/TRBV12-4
TGTGCCAGCAGTATTGACAGGGGATCCTACAATGAGCAGTTCTTC
CASSIDRGSYNEQFF
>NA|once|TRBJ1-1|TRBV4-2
TGTGCCAGCAGCCAAGCGACACCCGGGGCTGAAGCTTTCTTT
CASSQATPGAEAFF